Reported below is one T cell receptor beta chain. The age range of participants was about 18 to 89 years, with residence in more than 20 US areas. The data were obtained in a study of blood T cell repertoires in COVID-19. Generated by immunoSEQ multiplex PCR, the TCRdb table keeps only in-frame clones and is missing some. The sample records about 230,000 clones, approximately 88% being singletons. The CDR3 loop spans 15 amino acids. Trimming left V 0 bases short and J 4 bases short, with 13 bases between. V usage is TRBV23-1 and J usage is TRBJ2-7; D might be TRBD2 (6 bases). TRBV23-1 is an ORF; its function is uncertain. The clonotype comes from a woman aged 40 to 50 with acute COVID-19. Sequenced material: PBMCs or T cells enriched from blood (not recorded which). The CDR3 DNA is TGCGCCAGCAGTCAATCGGTCCAGGGAGGATACGAGCAGTACTTC. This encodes CASSQSVQGGYEQYF.